This TCR beta chain is from a study of blood T cell repertoires in COVID-19. Turning to the study itself: The analysed material was cDNA or gDNA that came from T cells, B-cell-depleted T cells, or PBMCs.

Clones were sequenced by immunoSEQ multiplex PCR, and TCRdb holds only the in-frame ones, with some missing. The table includes roughly 220,000 clones, about 85% detected once. The J segment lost 4 bases and the V segment lost 0 bases, leaving 4 bases of the junction unmatched. The CDR3 contains 16 residues. The germline gives CDR1 SGHNT, CDR2 YYREEE (reference sequence). The source material was peripheral blood. This chain uses TRBV5-4 with TRBJ2-3; 11 bases are shared with TRBD2. The receptor's source is a man in his fifties or sixties who had recovered from COVID-19. The CDR3 DNA is TGTGCCAGCAGCTTGGAGTTACTAGCGGGAGCAGATACGCAGTATTTT. Protein sequence: CASSLELLAGADTQYF. The full variable domain, in which reference TRBV5-4 and TRBJ2-3 provide the parts outside the CDR3, is ETGVTQSPTHLIKTRGQQVTLRCSSQSGHNTVSWYQQALGQGPQFIFQYYREEENGRGNFPPRFSGLQFPNYSSELNVNALELDDSALYLCASSLELLAGADTQYFGPGTRLTVL.